The 4 T cell receptor beta chains given below trace back to one sample, sequenced in a study of post-analysis software for immune sequencing data. Overall study results and limits: Five TRBV segments, including TRBV5-6, TRBV5-1 and TRBV20-1, were more frequent in patients than controls.

Prepared TCR beta cDNA libraries contained unique molecular identifiers. TCRdb re-derived calls from the PCR reads in MiXCR, one entry per CDR3 protein. The table lists under 900,000 distinct CDR3 sequences, about 53% of them singletons. Their target antigens are unknown. Sample: blood. All receptors come from a girl aged 5-17 years with multiple sclerosis.

The chain recombines TRBV29-1 with TRBJ2-4; D ambiguous. Germline V lookup: CDR1 SQVTM, CDR2 ANQGSEA. V was shortened by 3 bases and J by 0 bases, with 6 bases between the two germline ends. This CDR3 has 13 residues. This CDR3 is CSVEAVAKNIQYF. In nucleotides, the CDR3 is TGCAGCGTTGAGGCGGTAGCCAAAAACATTCAGTACTTC.

The chain employs TRBV7-2 and TRBJ2-7, with 12 bases lining up with TRBD2. The CDR3 has 14 amino acids. The V gene end was trimmed by 1 base and the J gene end by 6 bases; junction bases not matched to a gene: 1. The V gene's germline CDR1 is SGHTA and CDR2 FQGNSA. CDR3 in amino acids: CASSLVLAGGEQYF. The CDR3 bases are TGTGCCAGCAGCTTAGTACTAGCGGGAGGCGAGCAGTACTTC.

The chain carries TRBV6-6 and TRBJ2-5; TRBD2 agrees at 8 bases. CDR3 length equals 16 residues. With 0 bases clipped from V and 2 bases from J, the junction kept 5 bases outside the gene matches. In germline, CDR1 is MNHNY, CDR2 SVGAGI (reference sequence). The CDR3 sequence is CASSYSNLAGQETQYF. In nucleotides, the CDR3 is TGTGCCAGCAGTTACTCGAACTTAGCGGGGCAAGAGACCCAGTACTTC.

The count of this clonotype is one. The chain carries TRBV7-2 and TRBJ2-7; a weak D match, TRBD2 (5 bases). Germline CDR1 and CDR2: SGHTA and FQGNSA. The CDR3 is 17 amino acids. Trimming cost V 1 base and J 3 bases, with 19 bases left between them. In DNA form, the CDR3 reads TGTGCCAGCAGCTTAGATGGCAGAACGACTAAAAGCTACGAGCAGTACTTC. It is translated as CASSLDGRTTKSYEQYF.